This passage covers 3 T cell receptor beta chains from one sample sequenced in a study of T cell responses to AZD1222 COVID-19 vaccine. The method was immunoSEQ multiplex PCR; TCRdb's version includes in-frame clones alone and lacks a portion of them. The sample gives 95,000 to 150,000 clones, around 88% of which show up once; about 5% is in the top ten. The sample was peripheral blood, taken on day 0 of AZD1222 vaccination. Receptor source: an adult in good health.

The chain recombines TRBV19 with TRBJ1-4; D not certain. CDR3 length: 16 residues. Trimming took off 0 bases at V and 3 bases at J, with 11 bases between the two ends. CDR1 is LNHDA, CDR2 SQIVND, per germline (reference sequence). The CDR3 spells CASSIEGFAANEKLFF. Written as DNA, the CDR3 is TGTGCCAGTAGTATAGAAGGGTTTGCGGCTAATGAAAAACTGTTTTTT.

The chain joins TRBV11-1 to TRBJ2-3; D could derive from TRBD1 or TRBD2 (5 bases each). Germline V lookup: CDR1 SGHAT, CDR2 FQDESV (reference sequence). The CDR3 extends over 15 amino acids. V was cut by 5 bases and J by 0 bases, with 12 bases left in between. The CDR3: CASSRIGDSTDTQYF. The CDR3 coding sequence is TGTGCCAGCAGCAGAATTGGGGACAGCACAGATACGCAGTATTTT.

V usage is TRBV18 and J usage is TRBJ2-6; D is possibly TRBD1 (6 bases). The CDR3 runs to 16 residues. The V gene lost 1 base and the J gene lost 2 bases, with 9 bases spanning the gap. Germline V gene data show CDR1 as KGHSH and CDR2 as LQKENI. The CDR3, as DNA: TGTGCCAGCTCACCACAGGCAGGGGCTGGGGCCAACGTCCTGACTTTC. As protein: CASSPQAGAGANVLTF. Complete variable domain (other parts from reference TRBV18 and TRBJ2-6): NAGVMQNPRHLVRRRGQEARLRCSPMKGHSHVYWYRQLPEEGLKFMVYLQKENIIDESGMPKERFSAEFPKEGPSILRIQQVVRGDSAAYFCASSPQAGAGANVLTFGAGSRLTVL.